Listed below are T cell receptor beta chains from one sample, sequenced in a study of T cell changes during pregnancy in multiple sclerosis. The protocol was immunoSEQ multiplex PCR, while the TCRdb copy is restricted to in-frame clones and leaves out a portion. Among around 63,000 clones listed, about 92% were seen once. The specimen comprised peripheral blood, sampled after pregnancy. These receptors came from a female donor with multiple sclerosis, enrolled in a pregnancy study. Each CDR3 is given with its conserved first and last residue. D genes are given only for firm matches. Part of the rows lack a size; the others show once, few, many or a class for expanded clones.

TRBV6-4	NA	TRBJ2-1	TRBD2	TGTGCCAGCAGTGACTCGGGCGGGAGGGGTTACAATGAGCAGTTCTTC	CASSDSGGRGYNEQFF
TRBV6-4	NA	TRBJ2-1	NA	TGTGCCAGCAGTGACTTGACTGCGGCGGGACCGTCAGGGGAGCAGTTCTTC	CASSDLTAAGPSGEQFF
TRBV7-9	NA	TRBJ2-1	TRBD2	TGTGCCAGCAGCCCCCTAGTAGGCGGGAGCATCAATGAGCAGTTCTTC	CASSPLVGGSINEQFF
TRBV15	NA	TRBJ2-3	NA	TGTGCCACCAGCGGAGACCCAGGGCCAGATACGCAGTATTTT	CATSGDPGPDTQYF
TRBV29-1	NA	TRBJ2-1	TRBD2	TGCAGCGTTGATAGCGGGAGGCCCGATGAGCAGTTCTTC	CSVDSGRPDEQFF
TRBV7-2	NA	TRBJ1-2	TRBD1	TGTGCCAGCAGCTTGGACAGGGAGAACTATGGCTACACCTTC	CASSLDRENYGYTF
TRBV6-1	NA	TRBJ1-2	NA	TGTGCCAGCAGTACCCCGGGTTTTAACTATGGCTACACCTTC	CASSTPGFNYGYTF
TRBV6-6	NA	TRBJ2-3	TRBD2	TGTGCCAGCATCGGTAGCGGGAGGGCTTGGGATACGCAGTATTTT	CASIGSGRAWDTQYF
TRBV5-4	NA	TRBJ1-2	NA	TGTGCCAGCAGCTTGGTAGACGGGCCGACTATGGGCTACACCTTC	CASSLVDGPTMGYTF
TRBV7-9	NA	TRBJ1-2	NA	TGTGCCAGCAGTCCAGATCAGGGGTATGGCTACACCTTC	CASSPDQGYGYTF
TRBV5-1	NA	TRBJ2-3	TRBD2	TGCGCCAGCAGTAGCGGGAGCACAGATACGCAGTATTTT	CASSSGSTDTQYF
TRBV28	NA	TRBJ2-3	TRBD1	TGTGCCAGCACCATAGGGGGACAGATTCGCCACACAGATACGCAGTATTTT	CASTIGGQIRHTDTQYF
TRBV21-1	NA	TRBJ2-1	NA	TGTGCCAGCACCTCACGGGAGGCCCTTTACAATGAGCAGTTCTTC	CASTSREALYNEQFF
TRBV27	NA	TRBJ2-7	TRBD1	TGTGCCAGCGGACAGGGACCCTACGAGCAGTACTTC	CASGQGPYEQYF
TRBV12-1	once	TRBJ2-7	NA	TGTGCCAGCAGCTTTGGCCCCCCGGCGGAGCCAATTTACGAGCAGTACTTC	CASSFGPPAEPIYEQYF
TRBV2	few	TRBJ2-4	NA	TGTGCCAGCACGGAACAGGGCCAAAACATTCAGTACTTC	CASTEQGQNIQYF
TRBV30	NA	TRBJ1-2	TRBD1	TGTGCCTGGAGTGTCCCGGGACAGGGCCACTATGGCTACACCTTC	CAWSVPGQGHYGYTF
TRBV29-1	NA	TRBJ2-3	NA	TGCAGCTTCTACACAGATACGCAGTATTTT	CSFYTDTQYF
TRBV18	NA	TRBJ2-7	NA	TGTGCCAGCTCTCCCGTGATGCTCGGGTCCGGCTACGAGCAGTACTTC	CASSPVMLGSGYEQYF
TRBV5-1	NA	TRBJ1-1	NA	TGCGCCAGCAGCTTCGATCTAGTGGAAGCTTTCTTT	CASSFDLVEAFF
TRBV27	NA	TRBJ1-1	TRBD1	TGTGCCAGCAGACCGGGACAGGGGGTAGAAGCTTTCTTT	CASRPGQGVEAFF
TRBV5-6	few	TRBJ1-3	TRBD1	TGTGCCAGCAGCTTGTTCGGACAGGGCAGTGGAAACACCATATATTTT	CASSLFGQGSGNTIYF
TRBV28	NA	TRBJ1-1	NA	TGTGCCAGCAGGAACAGGATCACTGAAGCTTTCTTT	CASRNRITEAFF
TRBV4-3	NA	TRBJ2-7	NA	TGCGCCAGCAGCCAAAGGCAGCTTAGGGGCGAGCAGTACTTC	CASSQRQLRGEQYF
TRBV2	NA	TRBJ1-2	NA	TGTGCCAGCAGTGATGGTGGGCTTGGCTACACCTTC	CASSDGGLGYTF
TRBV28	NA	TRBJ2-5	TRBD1	TGTGCCAGCACCCTAACAGGGGAGGAGACCCAGTACTTC	CASTLTGEETQYF
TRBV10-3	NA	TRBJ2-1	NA	TGTGCCATCAGTGAGTCAGGGGAGGAGGCCTACAATGAGCAGTTCTTC	CAISESGEEAYNEQFF
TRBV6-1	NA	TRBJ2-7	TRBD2	TGTGCCAGCAGCGGGACTAGCTACGAGCAGTACTTC	CASSGTSYEQYF
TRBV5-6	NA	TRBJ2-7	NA	TGTGCCAGCAGCTTCCAGGGATCGGACGAGCAGTACTTC	CASSFQGSDEQYF
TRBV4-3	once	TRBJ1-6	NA	TGCGCCAGCAGCCCCGGAGGATTGGCGAAGATAGTTAATTCACCCCTCCACTTT	CASSPGGLAKIVNSPLHF
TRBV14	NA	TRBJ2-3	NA	TGTGCCAGCATGAGTAGCGTCACAGATACGCAGTATTTT	CASMSSVTDTQYF
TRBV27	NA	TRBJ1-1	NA	TGTGCCAGCAGTTTATCGAGGCTGGGGAACACTGAAGCTTTCTTT	CASSLSRLGNTEAFF
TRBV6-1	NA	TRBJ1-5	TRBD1	TGTGCCAGCAGTGAGATACAGGGGGATGGTCAGCCCCAGCATTTT	CASSEIQGDGQPQHF
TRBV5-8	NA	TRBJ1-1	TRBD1	TGTGCCAGCAGCGCGGCGGGACAGAGAAAGAACACTGAAGCTTTCTTT	CASSAAGQRKNTEAFF
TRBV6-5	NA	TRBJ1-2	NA	TGTGCCAGCAGCCTGAGGGGGTATGGCTACACCTTC	CASSLRGYGYTF
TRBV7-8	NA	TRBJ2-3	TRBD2	TGTGCCAGCAGCTTAAGGTTTTGGCGGGAGGGCCTCGCAGATACGCAGTATTTT	CASSLRFWREGLADTQYF
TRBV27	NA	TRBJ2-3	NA	TGTGCCAGCAGTCTCGGGGCGGGAAGCACAGATACGCAGTATTTT	CASSLGAGSTDTQYF
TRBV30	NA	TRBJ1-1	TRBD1	TGTGCCAGGGACAGCGAGGGGCTGAACACTGAAGCTTTCTTT	CARDSEGLNTEAFF
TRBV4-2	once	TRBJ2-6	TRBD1	TGTGCCAGCAGCAAACCGGGACAGGGGGCGGGGGGGGCCAACGTCCTGACTTTC	CASSKPGQGAGGANVLTF
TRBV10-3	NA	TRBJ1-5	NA	TGTGCCATCAGCGAAAATTCAGGGCAGGGTCAGCCCCAGCATTTT	CAISENSGQGQPQHF
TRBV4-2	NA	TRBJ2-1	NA	TGTGCCAGCAGCCCCCGGGAGATGGGTTACAATGAGCAGTTCTTC	CASSPREMGYNEQFF
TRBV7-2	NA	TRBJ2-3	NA	TGTGCCAGCAGAGGGACTAGCACAGATACGCAGTATTTT	CASRGTSTDTQYF
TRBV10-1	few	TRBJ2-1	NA	TGCGCCAGCAGTGACCGGCGGAATGAGCAGTTCTTC	CASSDRRNEQFF
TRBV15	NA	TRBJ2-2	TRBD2	TGTGCCACCAGCAGAGATAGGCGACTAGCGGGAGGGCCCACCGGGGAGCTGTTTTTT	CATSRDRRLAGGPTGELFF
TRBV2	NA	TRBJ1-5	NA	TGTGCCAGCAGGTTCGGACTCCCCCAGCCCCAGCATTTT	CASRFGLPQPQHF
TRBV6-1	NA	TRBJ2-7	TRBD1	TGTGCCAGCAGGTCGGACAGGGCGGGCTCCTACGAGCAGTACTTC	CASRSDRAGSYEQYF
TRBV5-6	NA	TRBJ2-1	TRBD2	TGTGCCAGCAGCTTGGCTAGCGGGAGTTATCAGTTCTTC	CASSLASGSYQFF
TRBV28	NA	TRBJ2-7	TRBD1	TGTGCCAGCAGTTTGCCCGGGACAGGGGTAACCGAGCAGTACTTC	CASSLPGTGVTEQYF
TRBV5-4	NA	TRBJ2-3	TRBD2	TGTGCCAGCAGCCGAAGCGGGAGCGGGACAGATACGCAGTATTTT	CASSRSGSGTDTQYF
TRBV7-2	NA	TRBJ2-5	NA	TGTGCCAGCAGCCTGTACCAAGAGACCCAGTACTTC	CASSLYQETQYF
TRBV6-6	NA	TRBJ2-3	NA	TGTGCCAGCAGTTACCGCACAGGTGGGCAGTATTTT	CASSYRTGGQYF
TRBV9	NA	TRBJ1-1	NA	TGTGCCAGCAGCGGGGTGGGGGGGTTCGCTGAAGCTTTCTTT	CASSGVGGFAEAFF
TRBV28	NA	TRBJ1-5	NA	TGTGCCAGCAGTCCGTACGGGACTGGCACCAGACGAGGAAATCAGCCCCAGCATTTT	CASSPYGTGTRRGNQPQHF
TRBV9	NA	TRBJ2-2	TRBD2	TGTGCCAGCAGCGCGGGGACTACAACCGGGGAGCTGTTTTTT	CASSAGTTTGELFF